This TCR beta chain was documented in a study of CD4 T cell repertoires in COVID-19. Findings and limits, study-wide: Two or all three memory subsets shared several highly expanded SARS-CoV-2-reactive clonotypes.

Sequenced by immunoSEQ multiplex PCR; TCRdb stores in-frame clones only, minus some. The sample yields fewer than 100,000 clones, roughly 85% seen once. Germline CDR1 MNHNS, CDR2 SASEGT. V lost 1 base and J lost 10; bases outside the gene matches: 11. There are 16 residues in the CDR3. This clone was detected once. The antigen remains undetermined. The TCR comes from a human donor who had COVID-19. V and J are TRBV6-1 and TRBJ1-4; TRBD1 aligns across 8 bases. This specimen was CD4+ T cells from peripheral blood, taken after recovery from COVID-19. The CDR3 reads CASSEGGQEGVGKLFF. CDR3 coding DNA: TGTGCCAGCAGTGAAGGGGGACAGGAAGGGGTTGGAAAACTGTTTTTT.